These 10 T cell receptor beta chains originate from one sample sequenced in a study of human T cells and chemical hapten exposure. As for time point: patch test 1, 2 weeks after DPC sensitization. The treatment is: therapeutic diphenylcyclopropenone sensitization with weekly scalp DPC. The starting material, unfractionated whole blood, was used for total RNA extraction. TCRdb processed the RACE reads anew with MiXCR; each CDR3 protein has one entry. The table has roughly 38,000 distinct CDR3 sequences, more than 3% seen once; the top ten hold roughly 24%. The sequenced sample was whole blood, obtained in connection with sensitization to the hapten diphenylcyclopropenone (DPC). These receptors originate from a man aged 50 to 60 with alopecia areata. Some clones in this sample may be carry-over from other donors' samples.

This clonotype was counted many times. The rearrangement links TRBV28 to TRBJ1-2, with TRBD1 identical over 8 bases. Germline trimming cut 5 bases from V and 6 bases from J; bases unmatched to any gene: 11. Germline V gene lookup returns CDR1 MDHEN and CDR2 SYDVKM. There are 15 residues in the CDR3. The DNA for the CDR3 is TGTGCCAGCAGTATAGGACAGGGAGGTTTGAATGGCTACACCTTC. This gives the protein CASSIGQGGLNGYTF.

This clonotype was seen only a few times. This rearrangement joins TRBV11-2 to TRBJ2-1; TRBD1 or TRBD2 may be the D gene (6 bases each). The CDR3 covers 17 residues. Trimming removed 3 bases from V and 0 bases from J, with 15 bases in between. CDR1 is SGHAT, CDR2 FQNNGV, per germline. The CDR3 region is CASSFTAGGGSYNEQFF. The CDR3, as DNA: TGTGCCAGCAGCTTCACGGCCGGAGGGGGCTCCTACAATGAGCAGTTCTTC. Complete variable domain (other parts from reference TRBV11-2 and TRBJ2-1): EAGVAQSPRYKIIEKRQSVAFWCNPISGHATLYWYQQILGQGPKLLIQFQNNGVVDDSQLPKDRFSAERLKGVDSTLKIQPAKLEDSAVYLCASSFTAGGGSYNEQFFGPGTRLTVL.

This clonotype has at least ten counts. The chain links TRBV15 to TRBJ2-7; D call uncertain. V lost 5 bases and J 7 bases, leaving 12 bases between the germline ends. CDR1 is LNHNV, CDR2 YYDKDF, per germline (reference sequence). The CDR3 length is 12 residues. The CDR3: CATSSTWGEQYF. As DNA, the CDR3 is TGTGCCACCAGCTCAACTTGGGGAGAGCAGTACTTC. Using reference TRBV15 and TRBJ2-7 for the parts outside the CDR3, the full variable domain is DAMVIQNPRYQVTQFGKPVTLSCSQTLNHNVMYWYQQKSSQAPKLLFHYYDKDFNNEADTPDNFQSRRPNTSFCFLDIRSPGLGDTAMYLCATSSTWGEQYFGPGTRLTVT.

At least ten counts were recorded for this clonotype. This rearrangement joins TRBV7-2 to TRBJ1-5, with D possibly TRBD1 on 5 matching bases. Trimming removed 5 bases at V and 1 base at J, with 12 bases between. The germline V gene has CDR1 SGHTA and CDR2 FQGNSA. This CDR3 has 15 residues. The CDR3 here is CASSQAPGSNQPQHF. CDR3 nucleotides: TGTGCCAGCAGCCAAGCGCCAGGGAGCAATCAGCCCCAGCATTTT. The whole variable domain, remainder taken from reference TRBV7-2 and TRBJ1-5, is GAGVSQSPSNKVTEKGKDVELRCDPISGHTALYWYRQSLGQGLEFLIYFQGNSAPDKSGLPSDRFSAERTGGSVSTLTIQRTQQEDSAVYLCASSQAPGSNQPQHFGDGTRLSIL.

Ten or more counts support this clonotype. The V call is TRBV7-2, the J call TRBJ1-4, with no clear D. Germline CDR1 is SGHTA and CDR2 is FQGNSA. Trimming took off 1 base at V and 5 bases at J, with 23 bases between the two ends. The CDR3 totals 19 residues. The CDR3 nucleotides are TGTGCCAGCAGCTTAGGAGGCGGGCTGCTAGGAGAGAAAAATGAAAAACTGTTTTTT. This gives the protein CASSLGGGLLGEKNEKLFF.

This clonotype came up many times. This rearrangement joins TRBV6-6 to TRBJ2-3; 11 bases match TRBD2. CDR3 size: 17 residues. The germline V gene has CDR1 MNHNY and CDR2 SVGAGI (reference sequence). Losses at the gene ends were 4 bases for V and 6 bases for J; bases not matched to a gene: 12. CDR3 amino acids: CASSSAVGTSGSDTQYF. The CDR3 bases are TGTGCCAGCAGTTCAGCCGTCGGGACTAGCGGCTCGGATACGCAGTATTTT.

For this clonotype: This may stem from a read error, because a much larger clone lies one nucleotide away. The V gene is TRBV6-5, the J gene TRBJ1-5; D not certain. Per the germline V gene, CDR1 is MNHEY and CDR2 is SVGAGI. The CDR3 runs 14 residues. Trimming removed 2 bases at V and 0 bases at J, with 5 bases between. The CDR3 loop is CASSYRNSNQPQHF. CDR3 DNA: TGTGCCAGCAGTTACAGGAATAGCAATCAGCCCCAGCATTTT.

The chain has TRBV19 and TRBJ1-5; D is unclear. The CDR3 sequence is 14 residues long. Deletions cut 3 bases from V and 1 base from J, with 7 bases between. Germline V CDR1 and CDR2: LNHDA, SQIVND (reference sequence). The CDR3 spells CASSMRESNQPQHF. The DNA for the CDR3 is TGTGCCAGTAGTATGAGGGAAAGCAATCAGCCCCAGCATTTT.

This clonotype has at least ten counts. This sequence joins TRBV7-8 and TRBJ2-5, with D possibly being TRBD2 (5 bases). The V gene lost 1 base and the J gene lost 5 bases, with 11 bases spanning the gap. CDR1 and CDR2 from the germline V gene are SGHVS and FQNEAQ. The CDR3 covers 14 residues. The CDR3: CASSLDRGPETQYF. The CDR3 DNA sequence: TGTGCCAGCAGCTTAGACAGAGGGCCGGAGACCCAGTACTTC.

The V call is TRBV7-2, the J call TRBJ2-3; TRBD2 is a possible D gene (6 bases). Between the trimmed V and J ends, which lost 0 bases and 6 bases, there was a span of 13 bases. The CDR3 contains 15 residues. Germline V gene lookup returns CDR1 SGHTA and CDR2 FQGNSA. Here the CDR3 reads CASSLASGLGDTQYF. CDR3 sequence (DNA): TGTGCCAGCAGCTTAGCTAGCGGTTTGGGGGATACGCAGTATTTT.